The 9 T cell receptor beta chains listed next were all sequenced from one sample in a study of T cells in Graves' hyperthyroidism and ophthalmopathy (dated by TCRdb to the late 2010s). Libraries were constructed by multiplex PCR. Sequencing was performed on an Illumina HiSeq 2000. The TCR beta CDR3 regions were amplified from the RNA transcripts. The TCR CDR3 was subjected to a first round of RT-PCR using the HTBI primer set and the Qiagen OneStep RT-PCR kit. TCRdb reprocessing: public reads trimmed at Q25 with fastp, clones called with MiXCR, in-frame beta chains kept. Under each unique CDR3 protein, matching rows form one entry showing the most common genes and DNA. The sample has approximately 520,000 distinct CDR3 sequences on record, around 21% of them singletons. About 30% of the sample is in the top ten clones. Sequencing input: blood. The receptors come from a man between 18 and 35 years old with Graves' hyperthyroidism.

The J gene is TRBJ2-7, the V gene TRBV20-1, with 13 bases lining up with TRBD2. V shed 3 bases and J 5 bases; nucleotides not matched to a gene: 10. Germline CDR1 reads DFQATT; CDR2 reads SNEGSKA (reference sequence). This CDR3 contains 16 residues. CDR3 sequence reads: CSASILTSGGPNEQYF. DNA for the CDR3: TGCAGTGCTAGCATCCTGACTAGCGGGGGGCCCAACGAGCAGTACTTC.

Ten or more counts support this clonotype. The chain links TRBV7-9 to TRBJ2-2; the D gene could be TRBD1 or TRBD2 (5 bases each). Germline V CDR1 and CDR2: SEHNR, FQNEAQ (reference sequence). This CDR3 is built from 15 residues. The ends were cut back, 2 bases at V and 2 bases at J, with 9 bases in the middle. The CDR3 protein is CASSLQGTNTGELFF. In nucleotides, the CDR3 is TGTGCCAGCAGCTTACAAGGGACCAACACCGGGGAGCTGTTTTTT.

For this clonotype: A much larger clone lies a single base off, so this may be a read error. This chain connects TRBV28 to TRBJ1-5; D uncertain. CDR3 length: 14 residues. Germline V gene lookup returns CDR1 MDHEN and CDR2 SYDVKM. The CDR3 DNA follows: TGTGCCAGCAGGGACGGGCGAGACAATCAGCCCCAGCAGTTT. It is translated as CASRDGRDNQPQQF.

The chain employs TRBV10-3 and TRBJ1-2; tentative D call: TRBD1 (6 bases). V was shortened by 3 bases and J by 8 bases, with 16 bases between the two germline ends. The CDR3 contains 14 residues. Germline lookup yields CDR1 ENHRY and CDR2 SYGVKD. This CDR3 is CAISDMTGGDGYTF. The CDR3 DNA is TGTGCCATCAGTGATATGACAGGTGGTGACGGCTACACCTTC.

In this sample, this clonotype turned up many times. J is TRBJ1-5 and V is TRBV7-3, with no clear D. The ends were cut back, 5 bases at V and 0 bases at J, with 11 bases in the middle. The CDR3 consists of 15 residues. Germline values: CDR1 SGHTA, CDR2 FQGTGA. CDR3: CASSGCGYSNQPQHF. The CDR3 nucleotides read TGTGCCAGCAGCGGATGCGGGTATAGCAATCAGCCCCAGCATTTT.

This clonotype has ten or more counts. The rearrangement joins TRBV27 to TRBJ1-1, with D hard to call. CDR1 and CDR2 (germline): MNHEY, SMNVEV (reference sequence). V dropped 4 bases and J dropped 0 bases, with 15 bases sitting between them. The CDR3 runs to 16 residues. The CDR3 sequence: CASSWEGSRLNTEAFF. DNA for the CDR3: TGTGCCAGCAGTTGGGAGGGCAGTCGCTTGAACACTGAAGCTTTCTTT.

This chain uses TRBV7-9 with TRBJ1-3, with D maybe TRBD1 (5 bases). The CDR3 is made up of 15 amino acids. Germline V gives CDR1 SEHNR, CDR2 FQNEAQ (reference sequence). V was shortened by 6 bases and J by 1 base, with 13 bases between the two germline ends. CDR3 protein: CASRQQVRSGNTIYF. CDR3 coding DNA: TGTGCCAGCAGACAACAGGTCAGGTCTGGAAACACCATATATTTT.

This clonotype has just a few counts. A read error is possible here, since a much larger clone lies one base away. The V gene is TRBV30, the J gene TRBJ1-1, with D perhaps matching TRBD1 (5 bases). V lost 0 bases and J 6 bases, leaving 11 bases between the germline ends. Germline lookup yields CDR1 GTSNPN and CDR2 SVGIG (reference sequence). The CDR3 contains 13 residues. The CDR3 reads CAWSVGRDAEAFF. The CDR3 DNA follows: TGTGCCTGGAGTGTGGGACGGGACGCTGAAGCTTTCTTT.

This clonotype was seen repeatedly, ten times or more. CDR3 coding DNA: TGTGCCTATGCTAGTGGAGCCTCACCCTATGGCTACACCTTC. Its translation is CAYASGASPYGYTF. The gene calls are TRBV30 and TRBJ1-2; D remains unclear. Germline CDR1 reads GTSNPN; CDR2 reads SVGIG (reference sequence). The CDR3 spans 14 residues. V shed 7 bases and J shed 4 bases, with 19 bases lying between them.